The sequence of this TCR beta chain was determined in a study of CD8 T cells in Susac syndrome. The authors reverse transcribed about 0.5 to 1 ug RNA with random hexamers. Amplification of TCR beta CDR3 spanned 54 Vbeta and 13 Jbeta via immunoSEQ multiplex PCR. TCRdb processed the immunoSEQ multiplex PCR reads anew with MiXCR; each CDR3 protein has one entry. The table shows around 150,000 distinct CDR3 sequences, with around 94% occurring only once. The sample holds one count of this clonotype. Per germline, CDR1 LGHDT and CDR2 YNNKEL (reference sequence). The CDR3 has 16 residues. Trimming took 0 bases from V and 4 from J, leaving 14 bases between them. Each multiple sclerosis control was a treatment-naive patient with relapsing-remitting disease that was either stable or active. TEMRA cells were FACS-enriched and CD8+ and CD4+ T cells negatively isolated.

The material sequenced was CD4+ T cells from PBMCs. The TCR was taken from a human donor with multiple sclerosis. The chain combines TRBV3-1 with TRBJ2-3, with TRBD1 as a possible D gene (5 bases). For the CDR3, the DNA is TGTGCCAGCAGCCAAGACAAGGCAGGGTACGCAGATACGCAGTATTTT. Protein product: CASSQDKAGYADTQYF.